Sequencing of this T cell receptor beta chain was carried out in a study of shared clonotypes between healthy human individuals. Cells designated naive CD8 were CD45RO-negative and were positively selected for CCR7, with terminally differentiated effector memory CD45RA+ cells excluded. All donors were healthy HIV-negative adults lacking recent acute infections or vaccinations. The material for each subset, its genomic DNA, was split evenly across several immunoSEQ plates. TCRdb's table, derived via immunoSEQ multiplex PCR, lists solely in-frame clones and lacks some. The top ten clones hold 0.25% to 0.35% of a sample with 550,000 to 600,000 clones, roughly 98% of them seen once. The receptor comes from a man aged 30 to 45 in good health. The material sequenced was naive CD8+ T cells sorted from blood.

CDR3 amino acids: CAYGAGAYEQFF. CDR3 coding DNA: TGTGCCTACGGGGCGGGAGCATATGAGCAGTTCTTC. This chain uses TRBV2 with TRBJ2-1, with 7 bases lining up with TRBD2. The CDR3 totals 12 residues. J gave up 8 bases and V 11 bases, and 9 bases lay outside the gene matches. Germline loops: CDR1 SNHLY, CDR2 FYNNEI. Filled out from reference TRBV2 and TRBJ2-1, the complete variable domain reads EPEVTQTPSHQVTQMGQEVILRCVPISNHLYFYWYRQILGQKVEFLVSFYNNEISEKSEIFDDQFSVERPDGSNFTLKIRSTKLEDSAMYFCAYGAGAYEQFFGPGTRLTVL.